This is a list of T cell receptor beta chains from one sample in a study of siplizumab effects on memory and regulatory T cells. The protocol was immunoSEQ multiplex PCR, while the TCRdb copy is restricted to in-frame clones and leaves out a portion. Of 60,000 or so clones in the sample, 80% to 95% are singletons; the top ten hold around 40%. Sequencing was done on a sample of CD8+ T cells sorted from blood. The receptor source for this set is a human donor in good health. Each CDR3 is given with its conserved first and last residue. The order of the fields is clone size, V gene, D gene, J gene, CDR3 protein, CDR3 DNA. A D gene is named only where the DNA matches it firmly. Clone size is given for some rows only: seen once, a few or many times, or a class if the clone is expanded.

NA,TRBV27,NA,TRBJ2-3,CASSFSGGSVDTQYF,TGTGCCAGCAGTTTCAGTGGGGGCAGCGTAGATACGCAGTATTTT
NA,TRBV30,NA,TRBJ1-3,CAQGLGDSEGNTIYF,TGTGCCCAGGGCCTAGGAGACTCCGAAGGAAACACCATATATTTT
NA,TRBV5-4,NA,TRBJ2-7,CASSYSGFGVEQYF,TGTGCCAGCAGCTACAGTGGCTTTGGGGTCGAGCAGTACTTC
NA,TRBV27,NA,TRBJ2-1,CASSSWTTSKVDEQFF,TGTGCCAGCAGTTCGTGGACTACTTCAAAGGTGGATGAGCAGTTCTTC
NA,TRBV6-4,TRBD2,TRBJ2-3,CASSVSGITDTQYF,TGTGCCAGCAGTGTAAGCGGGATCACAGATACGCAGTATTTT
NA,TRBV2,NA,TRBJ2-7,CASSVAGTYEQYF,TGTGCCAGCAGTGTCGCTGGCACCTACGAGCAGTACTTC
NA,TRBV7-9,NA,TRBJ2-7,CASSLAGAVQQYF,TGTGCCAGCAGCTTAGCGGGCGCCGTCCAGCAGTACTTC
NA,TRBV9,NA,TRBJ1-1,CASTTGLSTRAEAFF,TGTGCCAGCACAACAGGTCTCTCTACACGAGCTGAAGCTTTCTTT
NA,TRBV15,TRBD2,TRBJ2-1,CATSRDLGLATYYNEQFF,TGTGCCACCAGCAGAGACCTGGGACTAGCGACGTACTACAATGAGCAGTTCTTC
NA,TRBV6-6,NA,TRBJ2-5,CASSQAAGQETQYF,TGTGCCAGCAGCCAGGCTGCAGGACAAGAGACCCAGTACTTC
NA,TRBV27,NA,TRBJ2-7,CASRGVGGYEQYF,TGTGCCAGCAGGGGGGTTGGGGGGTACGAGCAGTACTTC
once,TRBV5-1,NA,TRBJ2-1,CASSLEGGQTYNEQFF,TGCGCCAGCAGCTTGGAGGGGGGCCAAACGTACAATGAGCAGTTCTTC
NA,TRBV5-6,NA,TRBJ1-5,CASSFGTQGQPQHF,TGTGCCAGCAGCTTCGGGACTCAGGGCCAGCCCCAGCATTTT
NA,TRBV15,TRBD2,TRBJ2-2,CATGTSGTRGDTGELFF,TGTGCCACCGGGACTAGCGGGACCAGAGGGGACACCGGGGAGCTGTTTTTT
NA,TRBV5-1,NA,TRBJ2-1,CASSYGGPNEQFF,TGCGCCAGCTCCTACGGGGGACCTAATGAGCAGTTCTTC
NA,TRBV4-1,TRBD2,TRBJ2-7,CASSQAWREGYEQYF,TGCGCCAGCAGCCAAGCGTGGCGGGAGGGCTACGAGCAGTACTTC
NA,TRBV27,NA,TRBJ1-5,CASSHTGTNQPQHF,TGTGCCAGCAGTCATACAGGGACCAATCAGCCCCAGCATTTT
NA,TRBV28,NA,TRBJ1-1,CASSLSPGNTEAFF,TGTGCCAGCAGTTTATCCCCAGGGAACACTGAAGCTTTCTTT
NA,TRBV29-1,NA,TRBJ2-1,CSVEERGLSYNEQFF,TGCAGCGTTGAAGAACGAGGCCTCTCCTACAATGAGCAGTTCTTC
once,TRBV27,NA,TRBJ1-2,CASSLEGANYGYTF,TGTGCCAGCAGTTTAGAGGGGGCTAACTATGGCTACACCTTC
NA,TRBV5-1,TRBD2,TRBJ2-2,CASTSGGWTGELFF,TGCGCCAGCACGTCGGGAGGTTGGACCGGGGAGCTGTTTTTT
NA,TRBV29-1,TRBD1,TRBJ2-7,CSVEILGQGTYEQYF,TGCAGCGTTGAAATTTTGGGACAGGGTACCTACGAGCAGTACTTC
NA,TRBV12-2,NA,TRBJ2-7,CASRLVRQGAYEQYF,TGTGCAAGTCGCTTAGTCAGGCAGGGGGCTTACGAGCAGTACTTC
NA,TRBV14,NA,TRBJ2-3,CASSQTGAGPDTQYF,TGTGCCAGCAGCCAAACTGGGGCAGGGCCAGATACGCAGTATTTT
NA,TRBV7-3,NA,TRBJ2-2,CASSLGGSGNTGELFF,TGTGCCAGCAGCTTAGGTGGGAGCGGGAACACCGGGGAGCTGTTTTTT
NA,TRBV7-2,NA,TRBJ2-1,CASSPDRTYNEQFF,TGTGCCAGCAGCCCGGACAGAACCTACAATGAGCAGTTCTTC
NA,TRBV11-2,TRBD1,TRBJ2-7,CASSLVPTGVIYEQYF,TGTGCCAGCAGCTTAGTACCGACAGGGGTGATTTACGAGCAGTACTTC
once,TRBV7-6,TRBD2,TRBJ2-3,CASSVTLAGSSTDTQYF,TGTGCCAGCAGCGTCACCCTAGCGGGTTCTAGCACAGATACGCAGTATTTT
NA,TRBV9,NA,TRBJ2-7,CASSVGGSNEQYF,TGTGCCAGCAGCGTGGGGGGTTCCAACGAGCAGTACTTC
NA,TRBV19,TRBD2,TRBJ2-3,CASTKQGPPGGEDTQYF,TGTGCCAGTACAAAGCAGGGGCCCCCGGGGGGGGAAGATACGCAGTATTTT
NA,TRBV9,NA,TRBJ2-1,CASIPMGEATYNEQFF,TGTGCCAGCATCCCGATGGGGGAGGCCACCTACAATGAGCAGTTCTTC
once,TRBV11-1,TRBD2,TRBJ2-7,CASSRAGNSHEQYF,TGTGCCAGCAGCCGAGCGGGAAATTCCCACGAGCAGTACTTC
NA,TRBV5-1,NA,TRBJ2-5,CASSLEGALETQYF,TGCGCCAGCAGCTTGGAGGGTGCGCTCGAGACCCAGTACTTC